This T cell receptor beta chain derives from a study of CD8 T cells in ankylosing spondylitis. Each CDR3 protein gets one entry after TCRdb re-called the 5' RACE reads with MiXCR. The sample yields 500,000 or so distinct CDR3 sequences, approximately 5.3% seen once. Trimming left V 0 bases short and J 4 bases short, with 28 bases between. Germline CDR1 reads MNHEY; CDR2 reads SVGEGT. The CDR3 runs to 20 residues. This clonotype was observed many times. Its antigen is as yet unknown. The study's findings and limits: A motif in TCR beta, a set of roughly eight highly homologous variants, appeared characteristic of ankylosing spondylitis blood.

The specimen sequenced was blood, either unsorted or a sorted T cell fraction (not recorded which). The clonotype comes from a male donor with ankylosing spondylitis. The genes are TRBV6-2 or TRBV6-3 and TRBJ2-7; D may be TRBD2 (5 bases). The CDR3 loop reads CASSYSRSGAASGNPYEQYF. The DNA for the CDR3 is TGTGCCAGCAGTTACTCGAGAAGTGGTGCAGCTTCGGGGAATCCTTACGAGCAGTACTTC.